This T cell receptor (beta chain) was recovered during a study of preoperative IRX-2 immunotherapy in early breast cancer. The treatment is: preoperative locoregional IRX-2 cytokine immunotherapy. Patients received preoperative, locoregional IRX-2 cytokine immunotherapy in a phase Ib study. The data were produced by immunoSEQ multiplex PCR, yet TCRdb's version contains in-frame clones alone and is incomplete. Found here are tens of thousands of clones, about three quarters of them singletons; the top ten hold around 7%. The length of the CDR3 is 14 residues. V dropped 1 base and J dropped 4; count of bases not matched to a gene: 0. Germline V CDR1 and CDR2: SGHRS, YFSETQ.

The input for sequencing was lymph node tissue, taken after IRX-2 immunotherapy. This sequence originates from a human donor with breast cancer. The chain carries TRBV5-1 and TRBJ2-2; 8 nucleotides match TRBD2. The CDR3 coding sequence is TGCGCCAGCAGCTTGAGCGGGAGCACCGGGGAGCTGTTTTTT. Amino acids: CASSLSGSTGELFF.